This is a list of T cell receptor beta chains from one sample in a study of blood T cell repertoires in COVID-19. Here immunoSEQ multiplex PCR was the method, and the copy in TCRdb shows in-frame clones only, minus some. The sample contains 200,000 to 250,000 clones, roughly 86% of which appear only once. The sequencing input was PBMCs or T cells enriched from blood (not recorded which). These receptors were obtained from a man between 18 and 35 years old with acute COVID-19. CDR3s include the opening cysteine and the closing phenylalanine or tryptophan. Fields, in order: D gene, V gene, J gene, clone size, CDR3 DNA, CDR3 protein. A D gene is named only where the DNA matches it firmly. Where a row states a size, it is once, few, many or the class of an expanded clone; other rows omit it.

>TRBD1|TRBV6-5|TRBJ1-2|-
TGTGCCAGCAGTCCTGGACAGGGAAGCTACACCTTC
CASSPGQGSYTF
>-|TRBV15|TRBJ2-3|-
TGTGCCACCGAGGGATCTAGCACAGATACGCAGTATTTT
CATEGSSTDTQYF
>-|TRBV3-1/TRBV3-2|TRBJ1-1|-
TGTGCCAGACCAGGGAACACAAGAGCTTTCTTT
CARPGNTRAFF
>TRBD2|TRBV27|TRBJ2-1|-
TGTGCCAGCAGTCCAGCGGGAGGGCCGGGTGAGCAGTTCTTC
CASSPAGGPGEQFF
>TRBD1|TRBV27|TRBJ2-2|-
TGTGCCAGCACCCAGGGGGTGTCCGGGGAGCTGTTTTTT
CASTQGVSGELFF
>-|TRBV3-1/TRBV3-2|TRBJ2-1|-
TGTGCCAGCACCCTTTTGGCTAGCGCTGATGGTGAGCAGTTCTTC
CASTLLASADGEQFF
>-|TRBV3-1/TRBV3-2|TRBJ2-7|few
TGTGCCAGCAGCCAGGGTGCGGGCTACTACGAGCAGTACTTC
CASSQGAGYYEQYF
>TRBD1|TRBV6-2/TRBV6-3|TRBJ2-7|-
TGTGCCAGCAGCTTCACAGGGGACGGTTCCTACGAGCAGTACTTC
CASSFTGDGSYEQYF
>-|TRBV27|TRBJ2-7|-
TGTGCCAGCAGTCTCACCGGGAGCGAGCAGTACTTC
CASSLTGSEQYF
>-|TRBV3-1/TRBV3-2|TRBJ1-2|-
TGTGCCAGCAGCGGATGGGACACTTCAGTTAGCAACTATGGCTACACCTTC
CASSGWDTSVSNYGYTF